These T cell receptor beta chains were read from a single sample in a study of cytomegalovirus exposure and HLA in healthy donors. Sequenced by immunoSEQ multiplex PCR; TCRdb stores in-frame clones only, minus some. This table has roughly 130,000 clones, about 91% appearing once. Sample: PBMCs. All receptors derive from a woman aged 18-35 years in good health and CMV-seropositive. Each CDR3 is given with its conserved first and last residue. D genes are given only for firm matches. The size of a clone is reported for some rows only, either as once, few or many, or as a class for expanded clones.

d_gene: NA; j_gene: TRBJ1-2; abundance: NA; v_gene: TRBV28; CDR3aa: CASRGLRYGYTF; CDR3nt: TGTGCCAGCAGGGGGCTGCGCTATGGCTACACCTTC
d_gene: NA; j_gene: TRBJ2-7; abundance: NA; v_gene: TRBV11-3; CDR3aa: CASSPDTVSYEQYF; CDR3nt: TGTGCCAGCAGCCCGGACACCGTCTCCTACGAGCAGTACTTC
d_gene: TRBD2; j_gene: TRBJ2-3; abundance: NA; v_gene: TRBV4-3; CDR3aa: CASSQAPPTSGDTDTQYF; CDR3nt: TGCGCCAGCAGCCAAGCCCCTCCGACTAGCGGGGATACAGATACGCAGTATTTT
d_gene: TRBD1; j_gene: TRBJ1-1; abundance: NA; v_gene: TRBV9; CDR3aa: CASSATTGTGGNTEAFF; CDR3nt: TGTGCCAGCAGCGCCACCACCGGGACAGGGGGGAACACTGAAGCTTTCTTT
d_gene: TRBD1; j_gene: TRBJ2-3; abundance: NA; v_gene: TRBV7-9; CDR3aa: CASSLAQGASDTQYF; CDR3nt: TGTGCCAGCAGCTTAGCACAGGGGGCCTCAGATACGCAGTATTTT
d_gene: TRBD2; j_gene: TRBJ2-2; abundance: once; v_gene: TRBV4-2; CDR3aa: CASSFGTSGNTGELFF; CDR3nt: TGTGCCAGCAGCTTTGGGACTAGCGGAAACACCGGGGAGCTGTTTTTT
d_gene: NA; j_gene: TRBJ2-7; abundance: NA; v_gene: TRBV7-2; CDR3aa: CASSLDFTYEQYF; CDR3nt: TGTGCCAGCAGTTTGGACTTTACCTACGAGCAGTACTTC
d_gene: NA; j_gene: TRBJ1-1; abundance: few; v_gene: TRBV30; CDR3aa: CAWTLRMNTEAFF; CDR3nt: TGTGCCTGGACTTTGCGGATGAACACTGAAGCTTTCTTT
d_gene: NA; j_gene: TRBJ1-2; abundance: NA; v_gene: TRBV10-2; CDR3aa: CASSERGSGYTF; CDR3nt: TGCGCCAGCAGTGAGAGGGGAAGTGGCTACACCTTC
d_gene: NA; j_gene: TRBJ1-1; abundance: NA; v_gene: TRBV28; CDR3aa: CASIPSQGSPMNTEAFF; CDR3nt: TGTGCCAGCATTCCCTCCCAGGGTTCCCCTATGAACACTGAAGCTTTCTTT
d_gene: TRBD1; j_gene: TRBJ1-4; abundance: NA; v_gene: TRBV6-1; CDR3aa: CASSGQGVATNEKLFF; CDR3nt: TGTGCCAGCAGTGGACAGGGGGTTGCAACTAATGAAAAACTGTTTTTT
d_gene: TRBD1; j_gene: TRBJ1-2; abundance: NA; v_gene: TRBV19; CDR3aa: CASSIWGQDTNYGYTF; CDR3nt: TGTGCCAGTAGTATCTGGGGACAGGACACTAACTATGGCTACACCTTC
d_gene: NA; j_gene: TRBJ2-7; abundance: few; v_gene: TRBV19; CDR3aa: CASSIQGTSSYEQYF; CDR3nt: TGTGCCAGTAGTATACAGGGGACGAGCTCCTACGAGCAGTACTTC
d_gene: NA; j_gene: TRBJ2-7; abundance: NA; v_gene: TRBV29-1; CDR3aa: CSVRRAREQYF; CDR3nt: TGCAGCGTGAGGCGGGCTAGGGAGCAGTACTTC
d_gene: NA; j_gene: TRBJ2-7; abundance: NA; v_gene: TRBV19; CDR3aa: CASRRSGRYEQYF; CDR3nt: TGTGCCAGCCGCCGGAGTGGTCGGTACGAGCAGTACTTC
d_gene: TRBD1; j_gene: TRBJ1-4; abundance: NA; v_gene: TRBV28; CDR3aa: CASSPGTGHEKLFF; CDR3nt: TGTGCCAGCAGCCCCGGGACAGGGCATGAAAAACTGTTTTTT
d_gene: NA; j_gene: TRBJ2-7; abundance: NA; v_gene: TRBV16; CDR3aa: CASSQRGTYEQYF; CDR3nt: TGTGCCAGCAGCCAACGCGGGACCTACGAGCAGTACTTC
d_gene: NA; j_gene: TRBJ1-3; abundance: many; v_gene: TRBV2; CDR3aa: CASRSVSSGNTIYF; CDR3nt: TGTGCCAGCAGGTCCGTGAGCTCTGGAAACACCATATATTTT
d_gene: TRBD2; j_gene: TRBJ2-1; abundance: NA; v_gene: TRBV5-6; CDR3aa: CASSLTSGAVRDEQFF; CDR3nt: TGTGCCAGCAGCTTGACTAGCGGGGCCGTACGGGATGAGCAGTTCTTC
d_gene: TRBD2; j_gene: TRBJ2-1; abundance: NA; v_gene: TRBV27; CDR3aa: CASSLDPGLAPTNEQFF; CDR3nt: TGTGCCAGCAGTTTGGACCCCGGACTAGCGCCCACCAATGAGCAGTTCTTC
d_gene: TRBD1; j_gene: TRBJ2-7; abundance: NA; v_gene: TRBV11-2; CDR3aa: CASSWDRPYEQYF; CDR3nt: TGTGCCAGCAGCTGGGACAGACCCTACGAGCAGTACTTC
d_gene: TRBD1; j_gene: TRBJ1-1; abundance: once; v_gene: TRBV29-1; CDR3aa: CSVGDRDEAFF; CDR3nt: TGCAGCGTTGGGGACAGGGACGAAGCTTTCTTT
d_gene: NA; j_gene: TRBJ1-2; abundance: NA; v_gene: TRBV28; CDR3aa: CATTVDSNYGYTF; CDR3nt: TGTGCCACCACAGTAGATTCTAACTATGGCTACACCTTC
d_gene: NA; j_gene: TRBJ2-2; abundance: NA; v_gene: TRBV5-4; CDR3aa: CASSLASGATGELFF; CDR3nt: TGTGCCAGCAGCTTGGCCTCTGGGGCTACCGGGGAGCTGTTTTTT
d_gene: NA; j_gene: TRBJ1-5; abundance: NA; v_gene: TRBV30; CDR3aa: CAWTSDSRGRQPQHF; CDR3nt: TGTGCCTGGACTTCGGACAGTCGGGGTCGTCAGCCCCAGCATTTT
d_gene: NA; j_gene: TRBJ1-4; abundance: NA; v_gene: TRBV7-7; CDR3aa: CASSPVRTNEKLFF; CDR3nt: TGTGCCAGCAGCCCGGTCCGAACTAATGAAAAACTGTTTTTT
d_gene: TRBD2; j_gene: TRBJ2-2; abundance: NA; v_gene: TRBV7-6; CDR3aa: CASRSQLAGGRDTGELFF; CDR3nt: TGTGCCAGCAGGTCTCAACTAGCGGGGGGTCGGGATACCGGGGAGCTGTTTTTT
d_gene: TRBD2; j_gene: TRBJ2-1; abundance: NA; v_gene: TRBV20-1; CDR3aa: CSAGTSNEQFF; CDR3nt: TGCAGTGCCGGGACTAGCAATGAGCAGTTCTTC
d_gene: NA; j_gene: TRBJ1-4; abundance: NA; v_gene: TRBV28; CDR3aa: CASSKGGRANEKLFF; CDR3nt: TGTGCCAGCAGTAAAGGGGGTAGGGCTAATGAAAAACTGTTTTTT
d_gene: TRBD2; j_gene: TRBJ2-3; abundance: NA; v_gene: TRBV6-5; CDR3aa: CASERSGGHKDTQYF; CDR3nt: TGTGCCAGTGAGAGGAGCGGGGGGCATAAAGATACGCAGTATTTT
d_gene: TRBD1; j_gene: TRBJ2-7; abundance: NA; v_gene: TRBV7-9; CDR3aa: CASSLTGTGAYEQYF; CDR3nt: TGTGCCAGCAGCTTAACCGGGACAGGGGCCTACGAGCAGTACTTC
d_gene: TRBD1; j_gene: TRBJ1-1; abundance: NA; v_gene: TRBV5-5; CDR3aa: CASSLTGGLNTEAFF; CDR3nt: TGTGCCAGCAGCTTGACAGGGGGCCTGAACACTGAAGCTTTCTTT
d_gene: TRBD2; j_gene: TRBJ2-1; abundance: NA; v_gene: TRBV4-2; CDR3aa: CASSQALAGYNEQFF; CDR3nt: TGTGCCAGCAGCCAAGCCCTAGCGGGGTACAATGAGCAGTTCTTC
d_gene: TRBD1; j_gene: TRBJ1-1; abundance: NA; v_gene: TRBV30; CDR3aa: CAWSPLGQGNTEAFF; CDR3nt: TGTGCCTGGAGTCCATTGGGACAGGGGAACACTGAAGCTTTCTTT
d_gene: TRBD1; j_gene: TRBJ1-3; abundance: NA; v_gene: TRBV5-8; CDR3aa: CASSLGQGAFPGNTIYF; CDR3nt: TGTGCCAGCAGCTTGGGACAGGGGGCTTTTCCTGGAAACACCATATATTTT
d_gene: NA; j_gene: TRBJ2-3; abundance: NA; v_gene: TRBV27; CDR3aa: CASSFAATDTQYF; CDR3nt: TGTGCCAGCAGTTTTGCGGCCACGGATACGCAGTATTTT
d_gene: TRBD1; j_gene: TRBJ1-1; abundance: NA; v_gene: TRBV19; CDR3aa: CASTGQGHTEAFF; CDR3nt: TGTGCCAGTACGGGACAGGGGCACACTGAAGCTTTCTTT
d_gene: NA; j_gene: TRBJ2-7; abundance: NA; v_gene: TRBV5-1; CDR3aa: CASSLRAGPHSYEQYF; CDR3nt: TGCGCCAGCAGCTTGAGGGCGGGACCCCACTCCTACGAGCAGTACTTC
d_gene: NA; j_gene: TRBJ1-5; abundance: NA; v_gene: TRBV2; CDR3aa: CASSGEEGIGPQHF; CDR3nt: TGTGCCAGCAGTGGTGAGGAAGGAATTGGCCCCCAGCATTTT
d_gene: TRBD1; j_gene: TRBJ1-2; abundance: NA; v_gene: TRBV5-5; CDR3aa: CASSTGQPLGYTF; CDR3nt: TGTGCCAGCAGCACGGGACAGCCACTTGGCTACACCTTC
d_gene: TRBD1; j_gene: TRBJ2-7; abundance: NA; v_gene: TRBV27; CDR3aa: CASSTQPTGLGEQYF; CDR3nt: TGTGCCAGCAGTACCCAACCGACAGGGTTAGGCGAGCAGTACTTC
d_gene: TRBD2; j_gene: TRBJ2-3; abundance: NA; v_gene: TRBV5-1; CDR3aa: CASRKEAGVLTDTQYF; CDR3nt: TGCGCCAGCAGGAAGGAGGCGGGGGTACTCACAGATACGCAGTATTTT